These T cell receptor beta chains were read from a single sample in a study of cytomegalovirus exposure and HLA in healthy donors. TCRdb's table, derived via immunoSEQ multiplex PCR, lists solely in-frame clones and lacks some. The data hold under 150,000 clones, with 60% to 85% observed a single time. The sample was PBMCs. Receptors originate from a male donor in good health and CMV-seronegative. Both conserved end residues are part of each CDR3. A D gene is named only where the DNA matches it firmly. Size values are once, few and many counts, or a class for expanded clones, and some rows have none.

-,TRBV6-4,few,TRBJ2-3,TGTGCCAGCAGTGAACTAGCTTTCACAGATACGCAGTATTTT,CASSELAFTDTQYF
TRBD1,TRBV16,-,TRBJ1-2,TGTGCCAGCAGCCATAGGACAGGGGGCTTGTTTGGCTACACCTTC,CASSHRTGGLFGYTF
TRBD1,TRBV14,-,TRBJ2-7,TGTGCCAGCAGCCGAGGGGGACAGGGGGCCTACGAGCAGTACTTC,CASSRGGQGAYEQYF
-,TRBV18,-,TRBJ2-5,TGTGCCAGCTCACCGGGACTGGGCCAAGAGACCCAGTACTTC,CASSPGLGQETQYF
TRBD1,TRBV5-4,-,TRBJ2-7,TGTGCCAGCAGCCCCGTTCGAGGACAGGCCTACGAGCAGTACTTC,CASSPVRGQAYEQYF
-,TRBV6-4,-,TRBJ1-5,TGTGCCACTGGGACTCCGTGGGGTCAGCCCCAGCATTTT,CATGTPWGQPQHF
TRBD1,TRBV2,-,TRBJ1-2,TGTGCCAGCAGCCGGACAGCGACAGGGGGTAACTATGGCTACACCTTC,CASSRTATGGNYGYTF
-,TRBV9,once,TRBJ2-1,TGTGCCAGCAGCGTAGAGGCGGACTACCATCCAAACAATGAGCAGTTCTTC,CASSVEADYHPNNEQFF
TRBD1,TRBV6-5,few,TRBJ2-7,TGTGCCAGCAGTTATCGGGACAGTCGGGAGCAGTACTTC,CASSYRDSREQYF
-,TRBV1,-,TRBJ2-7,TGCACCAGCAGCCAAGGCACGGGACTAGCGTGTCAAGAGCAGTACTTC,CTSSQGTGLACQEQYF
TRBD1,TRBV6-5,-,TRBJ1-2,TGTGCCAGCAGTTACCAGTTAGAGGGACAGCCTGAGGGCTACACCTTC,CASSYQLEGQPEGYTF
-,TRBV29-1,-,TRBJ1-1,TGCAGCGTTGAATACGGGATTGAAGCTTTCTTT,CSVEYGIEAFF
-,TRBV9,-,TRBJ1-4,TGTGCCAGCAGCGCTACCGGGACTAATGAAAAACTGTTTTTT,CASSATGTNEKLFF
TRBD2,TRBV7-7,-,TRBJ2-1,TGTGCTAGCAGCTTAGTCCCTCGGCTAGCGGGAGAACCCTCCTACAATGAGCAGTTCTTC,CASSLVPRLAGEPSYNEQFF
TRBD1,TRBV9,-,TRBJ2-1,TGTGCCAGCAGCCGGGACAGGGCTAGTACCTACAATGAGCAGTTCTTC,CASSRDRASTYNEQFF
-,TRBV7-9,-,TRBJ2-3,TGTGCCAGCAGCTTAACAACACCAGATACGCAGTATTTT,CASSLTTPDTQYF
TRBD1,TRBV6-1,-,TRBJ1-3,TGTGCCAGCAGTGAAAGAGGGGGCAGATCTGGAAACACCATATATTTT,CASSERGGRSGNTIYF
TRBD2,TRBV30,once,TRBJ2-4,TGTGCCTGGAGGGGGGAGGGGGCCAAAAACATTCAGTACTTC,CAWRGEGAKNIQYF
TRBD2,TRBV5-4,-,TRBJ2-1,TGTGCCAGCAGCCCGGGAGGGATATACAATGAGCAGTTCTTC,CASSPGGIYNEQFF
TRBD1,TRBV27,-,TRBJ2-7,TGTGCCAGCAGTTTCCAGGGGGCGTCGAACGAGCAGTACTTC,CASSFQGASNEQYF
TRBD1,TRBV29-1,-,TRBJ2-3,TGCAGCGTCCCCGACAGGGCGGCAGATACGCAGTATTTT,CSVPDRAADTQYF
-,TRBV9,-,TRBJ1-1,TGTGCCAGCAGCGAGAACCCCAGGGGGAACACTGAAGCTTTCTTT,CASSENPRGNTEAFF
-,TRBV10-3,-,TRBJ1-3,TGTGCCACGAGCGTATCGAGCTCTGGAAACACCATATATTTT,CATSVSSSGNTIYF
-,TRBV7-2,-,TRBJ1-5,TGTGCCAGCAGCTTGGTGTGGCAGGGGAATCAGCCCCAGCATTTT,CASSLVWQGNQPQHF
-,TRBV6-1,-,TRBJ2-7,TGTGCCAGCAGCGCCGTCGGGGAGTACGAGCAGTACTTC,CASSAVGEYEQYF
-,TRBV11-3,once,TRBJ2-7,TGTGCCAGCAGCTTAGGGAGCTCCTACGAGCAGTACTTC,CASSLGSSYEQYF
TRBD1,TRBV6-1,-,TRBJ2-7,TGTGCCAGCACATTGGCAGGGGGCGAGCAGTACTTC,CASTLAGGEQYF
-,TRBV7-3,-,TRBJ2-3,TGTGCCAGCAGCTCTCTGGGGCTCGGGGGTACAGATACGCAGTATTTT,CASSSLGLGGTDTQYF
-,TRBV5-1,-,TRBJ2-3,TGCGCCAGCAGCTTAGGGACACTGGCCGTCGATACGCAGTATTTT,CASSLGTLAVDTQYF
-,TRBV21-1,-,TRBJ1-5,TGTGCCAGCAGCAAAGGCAAGCTGCCCCAGCATTTT,CASSKGKLPQHF
TRBD2,TRBV5-1,-,TRBJ2-3,TGCGCCAGCAGTCCTAGCGGGGGGGTCACAGATACGCAGTATTTT,CASSPSGGVTDTQYF
TRBD1,TRBV30,once,TRBJ2-1,TGTGCCTGGGGACAGGGGGACTGGCGTCGCAATGAGCAGTTCTTC,CAWGQGDWRRNEQFF
-,TRBV11-3,-,TRBJ1-1,TGTGCCAGCAACGACGGGGGGGCTAGCACTGAAGCTTTCTTT,CASNDGGASTEAFF
TRBD1,TRBV4-1,few,TRBJ2-3,TGCGCCAGCAGCCTTAGGGACAGCCTAGAATCGCAGTATTTT,CASSLRDSLESQYF
TRBD1,TRBV7-9,-,TRBJ1-4,TGTTCCAGCAGCCATACAGGGGACATAGAAAAACTGTTTTTT,CSSSHTGDIEKLFF
TRBD1,TRBV29-1,-,TRBJ1-1,TGCAGCGCGGAAGACAGGGGCAAGAACACTGAAGCTTTCTTT,CSAEDRGKNTEAFF
-,TRBV5-1,-,TRBJ2-3,TGCGCCAGCAGCTCCACTAGCACAGATACGCAGTATTTT,CASSSTSTDTQYF
-,TRBV25-1,-,TRBJ1-5,TGTGCCAGCAGTGAGGCAGGCTCCTATAGCAATCAGCCCCAGCATTTT,CASSEAGSYSNQPQHF